These 17 T cell receptor beta chains came from one sample sequenced in a study of response to subunit inactivated influenza vaccine. A single record per CDR3 protein comes from TCRdb applying MiXCR to the RT-PCR reads. The sample has 550,000 to 600,000 distinct CDR3 sequences, 10% to 15% seen once. The sequences come from PBMCs from blood, collected on the day of vaccination. The receptors were sampled from a man between 45 and 60 years old who received an inactivated influenza vaccine.

This CDR3 is CAISELGGGSYEQYF. CDR3 bases: TGTGCCATCAGTGAGTTGGGCGGGGGGTCCTACGAGCAGTACTTC. The chain employs TRBV10-3 and TRBJ2-7; 8 bases agree with TRBD2. V lost 1 base and J lost 1; bases outside the gene matches: 3. The CDR3 extends over 15 amino acids. Germline V gene sequence: CDR1 ENHRY, CDR2 SYGVKD.

This clonotype appeared a few times. This chain joins TRBV10-3 and TRBJ2-2, with 9 bases that match TRBD2. There are 16 residues in the CDR3. V lost 2 bases, J lost 3 bases, and 4 bases stayed unmatched. Germline V gives CDR1 ENHRY, CDR2 SYGVKD. The CDR3 loop reads CAISEPSGAYTGELFF. As DNA, the CDR3 is TGTGCCATCAGTGAGCCTAGCGGGGCCTACACCGGGGAGCTGTTTTTT.

V and J are TRBV28 and TRBJ2-3, with 8 bases identical to TRBD1. Germline CDR1 MDHEN, CDR2 SYDVKM. The V segment lost 7 bases and the J segment 4 bases; nucleotides outside the gene matches: 10. This CDR3 contains 15 residues. CDR3: CASKDRVLVADTQYF. The CDR3, as DNA: TGTGCCAGCAAGGACAGGGTTTTGGTGGCAGATACGCAGTATTTT.

A few counts support this clonotype. The chain links TRBV14 to TRBJ2-6; 7 nucleotides line up with TRBD1. In germline, CDR1 is SGHDN, CDR2 FVKESK. CDR3 length: 17 residues. J gave up 2 bases and V 8 bases, and 12 bases lay outside the gene matches. The CDR3 DNA is TGTGCCAGCCCTCGAGAGACAGGGAGTACTGGGGCCAACGTCCTGACTTTC. Amino acids: CASPRETGSTGANVLTF.

This clonotype appeared a few times. The chain employs TRBV29-1 and TRBJ2-3; maybe TRBD2 (6 bases). The CDR3 loop spans 16 amino acids. The germline gives CDR1 SQVTM, CDR2 ANQGSEA. V was cut by 0 bases and J by 3 bases, with 16 bases left in between. This CDR3 is CSVEDLEGPRTDTQYF. CDR3 sequence (DNA): TGCAGCGTTGAAGATCTGGAGGGTCCCCGGACAGATACGCAGTATTTT.

The chain is built from TRBV5-1 and TRBJ2-7; the D is unclear. CDR1 SGHRS and CDR2 YFSETQ come from the germline V gene. This CDR3 has 14 residues. Trimming removed 0 bases from V and 2 bases from J, with 9 bases in between. The CDR3 spells CASSLGRYTYEQYF. In DNA form, the CDR3 reads TGCGCCAGCAGCTTGGGCAGGTACACCTACGAGCAGTACTTC.

This chain joins TRBV5-5 and TRBJ2-7; no definite D call. The CDR3 spans 15 residues. Per the germline V gene, CDR1 is SGHKS and CDR2 is YYEKEE (reference sequence). V was trimmed by 0 bases and J by 2 bases, leaving 12 bases between them. The chain's CDR3 is CASSLEGRLAYEQYF. The CDR3 DNA reads as TGTGCCAGCAGCTTGGAGGGCAGGTTAGCCTACGAGCAGTACTTC.

In its sample, this clonotype was seen many times. The V call is TRBV6-2 or TRBV6-3, the J call TRBJ2-1, with 8 bases aligning to TRBD1. The V gene end was trimmed by 5 bases and the J gene end by 6 bases; junction bases not matched to a gene: 3. This CDR3 is 13 amino acids long. Germline lookup yields CDR1 MNHEY and CDR2 SVGEGT. CDR3 coding DNA: TGTGCCAGCAGTCCTACAGGGGGCAATGAGCAGTTCTTC. This translates into CASSPTGGNEQFF.

The CDR3 sequence is CASSLEGESSYEQYF. The CDR3 region has the DNA TGTGCCAGCAGCTTAGAAGGTGAGAGCTCCTACGAGCAGTACTTC. V usage is TRBV7-2 and J usage is TRBJ2-7; no firm D call. The germline gives CDR1 SGHTA, CDR2 FQGNSA. The CDR3 consists of 15 residues. V lost 1 base and J lost 0, with 10 bases in between.

This clonotype was counted many times. The V and J genes are TRBV7-9 and TRBJ2-5, with 11 positions matching TRBD1. Germline assignment: CDR1 SEHNR and CDR2 FQNEAQ (reference sequence). With 6 bases clipped from V and 5 bases from J, the junction kept 8 bases outside the gene matches. The CDR3 has 15 amino acids. Here the CDR3 reads CASSPGQGARETQYF. CDR3 sequence (DNA): TGTGCCAGCAGTCCAGGACAGGGGGCGAGGGAGACCCAGTACTTC.

This clonotype showed up just a few times. The rearrangement joins TRBV20-1 to TRBJ2-1, with no clear D. The V end lost 6 bases, the J end lost 3 bases, and 6 bases lay between the germline ends. Germline V gene lookup returns CDR1 DFQATT and CDR2 SNEGSKA (reference sequence). CDR3 length: 11 amino acids. The CDR3 here is CSAEYYNEQFF. The CDR3 DNA reads as TGCAGTGCGGAGTACTACAATGAGCAGTTCTTC.

Many counts were recorded for this clonotype. The V gene is TRBV28, the J gene TRBJ2-1; 11 bases map to TRBD2. Trimming at V came to 5 bases and at J to 5 bases, leaving 5 bases not matched to a gene. Germline V lookup: CDR1 MDHEN, CDR2 SYDVKM. This CDR3 has 15 amino acids. CDR3 protein: CASSPLAGGHNEQFF. The CDR3 DNA follows: TGTGCCAGCAGTCCTCTAGCGGGAGGTCACAATGAGCAGTTCTTC.

The chain carries TRBV4-3 and TRBJ1-4; 7 bases map to TRBD1. The CDR3 loop spans 17 amino acids. Losses at the gene ends were 4 bases for V and 5 bases for J; bases not matched to a gene: 13. CDR1 is LGHNA and CDR2 is YSLEER in the germline V gene. CDR3 bases: TGCGCCAGCAGCCTCCTTCGACAGGGCGCCCCAAATGAAAAACTGTTTTTT. Encoded protein: CASSLLRQGAPNEKLFF.

The V call is TRBV24-1, the J call TRBJ2-7; 7 bases match TRBD1. The V gene's germline CDR1 is KGHDR and CDR2 SFDVKD. This CDR3 is 20 amino acids long. V was clipped by 3 bases and J by 4 bases; unmatched bases: 23. The CDR3 here is CATSDLNPPPSRTGRYEQYF. CDR3 nucleotide sequence: TGTGCCACCAGTGATCTCAACCCCCCCCCGTCCCGGACAGGAAGGTACGAGCAGTACTTC.

The table lists this clonotype with a few counts. This sequence joins TRBV6-1 and TRBJ1-6, with 8 bases identical to TRBD1. The CDR3 length is 14 residues. CDR1 and CDR2 from the germline V gene are MNHNS and SASEGT. V lost 10 bases and J lost 6; bases outside the gene matches: 8. In nucleotides, the CDR3 is TGTGCCACCAGGGGACAGGAGTTTAATTCACCCCTCCACTTT. This sequence encodes CATRGQEFNSPLHF.

The chain recombines TRBV20-1 with TRBJ1-4; TRBD1 matches at 10 bases. The V segment lost 4 bases and the J segment 6 bases; nucleotides outside the gene matches: 2. The CDR3 spans 13 residues. Germline V gene sequence: CDR1 DFQATT, CDR2 SNEGSKA (reference sequence). CDR3 in DNA: TGCAGTGCTACCGGGACAGGGGATGAAAAACTGTTTTTT. It translates to CSATGTGDEKLFF.

The sample holds a few counts of this clonotype. This chain links TRBV7-3 with TRBJ2-1, with 8 bases that match TRBD2. The ends lost 5 bases at V and 6 bases at J; junction bases unmatched: 12. The CDR3 covers 16 residues. Per germline, CDR1 SGHTA and CDR2 FQGTGA. CDR3 sequence reads: CASSKLARGVPNEQFF. The CDR3 coding sequence is TGTGCCAGCAGCAAGTTGGCGCGGGGGGTGCCCAATGAGCAGTTCTTC. The full variable domain, completed using reference TRBV7-3 and TRBJ2-1, is GAGVSQTPSNKVTEKGKYVELRCDPISGHTALYWYRQSLGQGPEFLIYFQGTGAADDSGLPNDRFFAVRPEGSVSTLKIQRTERGDSAVYLCASSKLARGVPNEQFFGPGTRLTVL.